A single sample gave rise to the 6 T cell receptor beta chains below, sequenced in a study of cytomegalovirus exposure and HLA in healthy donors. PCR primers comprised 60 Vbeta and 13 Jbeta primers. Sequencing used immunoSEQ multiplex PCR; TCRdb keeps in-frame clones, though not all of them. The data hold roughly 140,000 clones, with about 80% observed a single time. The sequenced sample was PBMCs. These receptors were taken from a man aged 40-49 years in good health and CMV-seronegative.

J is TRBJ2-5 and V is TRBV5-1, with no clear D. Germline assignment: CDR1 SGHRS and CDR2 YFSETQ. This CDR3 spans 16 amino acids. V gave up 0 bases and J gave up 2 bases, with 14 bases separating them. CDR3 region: CASSLVPGYSQETQYF. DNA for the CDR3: TGCGCCAGCAGCTTGGTTCCGGGTTATTCACAAGAGACCCAGTACTTC.

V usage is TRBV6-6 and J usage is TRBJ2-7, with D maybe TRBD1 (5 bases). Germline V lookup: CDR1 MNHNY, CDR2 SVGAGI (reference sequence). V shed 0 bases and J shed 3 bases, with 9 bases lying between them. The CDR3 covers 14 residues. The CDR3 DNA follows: TGTGCCAGCAGTTACTCCTTGGACATCTACGAGCAGTACTTC. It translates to CASSYSLDIYEQYF.

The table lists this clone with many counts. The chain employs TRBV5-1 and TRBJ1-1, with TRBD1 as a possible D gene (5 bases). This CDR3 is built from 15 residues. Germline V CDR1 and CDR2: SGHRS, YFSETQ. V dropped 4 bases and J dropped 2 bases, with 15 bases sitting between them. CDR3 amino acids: CASSPSTTGNTEAFF. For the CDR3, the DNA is TGCGCCAGCAGCCCCAGCACTACAGGAAACACTGAAGCTTTCTTT. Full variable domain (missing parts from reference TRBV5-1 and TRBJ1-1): KAGVTQTPRYLIKTRGQQVTLSCSPISGHRSVSWYQQTPGQGLQFLFEYFSETQRNKGNFPGRFSGRQFSNSRSEMNVSTLELGDSALYLCASSPSTTGNTEAFFGQGTRLTVV.

The CDR3 here is CAIRGTSGGGDTQYF. The CDR3 region has the DNA TGTGCCATCAGGGGGACTAGCGGGGGGGGAGATACGCAGTATTTT. This rearrangement joins TRBV10-3 to TRBJ2-3, with 16 positions matching TRBD2. J was trimmed by 5 bases and V by 6 bases; bases with no gene match: 2. This CDR3 contains 15 residues. Germline CDR1 ENHRY, CDR2 SYGVKD.

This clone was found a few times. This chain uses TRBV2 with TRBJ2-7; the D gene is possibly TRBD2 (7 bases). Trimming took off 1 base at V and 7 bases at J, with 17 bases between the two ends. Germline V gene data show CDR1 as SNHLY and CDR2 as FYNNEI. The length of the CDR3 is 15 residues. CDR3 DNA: TGTGCCAGCAGTGAAGGGTATGGGGGGGGCAGAGAGCAGTACTTC. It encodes CASSEGYGGGREQYF.

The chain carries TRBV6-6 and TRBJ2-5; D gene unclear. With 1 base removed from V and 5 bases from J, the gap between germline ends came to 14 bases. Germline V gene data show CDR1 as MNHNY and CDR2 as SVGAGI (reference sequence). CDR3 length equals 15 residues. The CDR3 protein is CASSYFGSVTETQYF. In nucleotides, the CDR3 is TGTGCCAGCAGTTACTTCGGTTCGGTTACGGAGACCCAGTACTTC.